This note documents a single T cell receptor (beta chain) sequence. The data belong to a study of blood T cell repertoires in COVID-19. At the level of the study: Some COVID-19 samples were acute and others convalescent; all came from the United States, Italy and Spain.

This CDR3 region has 13 residues. Trimming removed 0 bases at V and 9 bases at J, with 6 bases between. Germline V lookup: CDR1 SGHTA, CDR2 FQGNSA. Generated by immunoSEQ multiplex PCR, the TCRdb table keeps only in-frame clones and is missing some. The sample lists around 200,000 clones, 70% to 90% occurring once. The chain joins TRBV7-2 to TRBJ1-6; the D is unclear. This clonotype originated in a human donor with active or convalescent COVID-19. The donor label of this sample is uncertain. The sequenced material came from peripheral blood. DNA for the CDR3: TGTGCCAGCAGCTTAGCGGAGGGTTCACCCCTCCACTTT. Residues: CASSLAEGSPLHF.